This is a list of T cell receptor beta chains from one sample in a study of patients and donors after allogeneic stem cell transplantation. One entry per CDR3 protein, called by TCRdb with MiXCR from the RT-PCR reads. The data hold some 960,000 distinct CDR3 sequences, with about a sixth observed a single time. Input material: blood, either unsorted or a sorted T cell fraction (not recorded which). The receptor set was obtained from a human donor who was either an allogeneic HSCT recipient or a stem cell or donor lymphocyte infusion donor (not recorded which). It is not recorded whose cells these are; they may come from a transplant donor. Both conserved end residues are part of each CDR3. The D gene is left open where the match is weak. The size field is filled for only some rows; it gives once, few, many or a size class.

d_call	j_call	cdr3_length	clone_size	v_call	cdr3_nt	cdr3_aa
TRBD1	TRBJ2-1	15	NA	TRBV14	TGTGCCAGCAGCCACAGGGGGCTAGCCTACAATGAGCAGTTCTTC	CASSHRGLAYNEQFF
TRBD1	TRBJ1-1	14	NA	TRBV30	TGTGCCTGGAGCCGACAGGGGAGAGGGACTGAAGCTTTCTTT	CAWSRQGRGTEAFF
NA	TRBJ2-2	13	few	TRBV29-1	TGCAGCGTTTCCGACGGGTCGGACGGGGAGCTGTTTTTT	CSVSDGSDGELFF
NA	TRBJ2-1	14	NA	TRBV28	TGTGCCAGCAGTGTAACCAGGCCGCGCGGGGAGCAGTTCTTC	CASSVTRPRGEQFF
TRBD1	TRBJ2-7	16	NA	TRBV18	TGTGCCAGCTCACCACGGACCACACAGGGGGCCTACGAGCAGTACTTC	CASSPRTTQGAYEQYF
NA	TRBJ1-6	14	NA	TRBV4-1	TGCGCCAGCAGCGACAGGAAAAAGAATTCACCCCTCCACTTT	CASSDRKKNSPLHF
TRBD1	TRBJ2-3	13	once	TRBV27	TGTGCCAGCAGTACATTCAGGGGGGATACGCAGTATTTT	CASSTFRGDTQYF
NA	TRBJ2-1	16	few	TRBV6-1	TGTGCCAGCTTGAGTCCCCGAGGCGGAGCCCCAAATGAGCAGTTCTTC	CASLSPRGGAPNEQFF
TRBD1	TRBJ2-1	15	NA	TRBV7-3	TGTGCCAGCAGCCGGGACAGGGGGCCTCGAGGTGAGCAGTTCTTC	CASSRDRGPRGEQFF
TRBD2	TRBJ2-1	17	many	TRBV24-1	TGTGCCACCAGTGATTCCCGAACTAGCGGGGGGGCCGATGAGCAGTTCTTC	CATSDSRTSGGADEQFF
NA	TRBJ2-7	11	few	TRBV6-2/TRBV6-3	TGTGCCAGCGCTCAGGGGCACGAGCAGTACTTC	CASAQGHEQYF
TRBD1	TRBJ1-4	13	few	TRBV6-6	TGTGCCAGCAGTTACGGGACAGGTGAAAAACTGTTTTTT	CASSYGTGEKLFF
NA	TRBJ2-2	13	few	TRBV29-1	TGCAGCGTTGAGGTGGTCCCCGGGGGGGAGCTGTTTTTT	CSVEVVPGGELFF
TRBD1	TRBJ2-4	15	NA	TRBV7-8	TGTGCCAGCAGCCTGTCCGGGACAGGGGGCAACATTCAGTACTTC	CASSLSGTGGNIQYF
NA	TRBJ1-1	14	NA	TRBV7-2	TGTGCCAGCAGCTTAGGTCGGCAGGGCACTGAAGCTTTCTTT	CASSLGRQGTEAFF
TRBD1	TRBJ1-5	13	NA	TRBV6-6	TGTGCCAGCGGACAGGGGGCCGTTCAGCCCCAGCATTTT	CASGQGAVQPQHF
NA	TRBJ2-7	11	few	TRBV12-3/TRBV12-4	TGTGCCAGCCAGGGTTCCTACGAGCAGTACTTC	CASQGSYEQYF
NA	TRBJ1-6	15	NA	TRBV5-5	TGTGCCAGCAGCTTGGCCGGACCGACTAATTCACCCCTCCACTTT	CASSLAGPTNSPLHF
NA	TRBJ2-1	12	NA	TRBV7-2	TGTGCCAGCAGCGCCGGGGTGAATGAGCAGTTCTTC	CASSAGVNEQFF
TRBD1	TRBJ2-7	16	few	TRBV13	TGTGCCAGCAGCTCATTCCCGGCCGGGACAGGCCACGAGCAGTACTTC	CASSSFPAGTGHEQYF
NA	TRBJ2-1	15	few	TRBV6-4	TGTGCCAGCAGTCCCTATAGCGTGAGCGACAATGAGCAGTTCTTC	CASSPYSVSDNEQFF
NA	TRBJ2-5	16	few	TRBV15	TGTGCCACCAGCAGAGAAACCGGGACTGCCCGGGAGACCCAGTACTTC	CATSRETGTARETQYF
NA	TRBJ2-1	15	NA	TRBV6-2/TRBV6-3	TGTGCCAGCAGTTTCGGGCAGGGGACCCGGAATGAGCAGTTCTTC	CASSFGQGTRNEQFF
NA	TRBJ2-3	15	few	TRBV20-1	TGCAGTGCGGGAGGTGTTCATTCTAGCACAGATACGCAGTATTTT	CSAGGVHSSTDTQYF
TRBD1	TRBJ2-3	14	NA	TRBV27	TGTGCCAGCAGCTGGACAGGGCGGACAGATACGCAGTATTTT	CASSWTGRTDTQYF
NA	TRBJ2-1	13	few	TRBV13	TGTGCCAGCAGCTTAGGCCAGGGTGGTGAGCAGTTCTTC	CASSLGQGGEQFF
NA	TRBJ2-1	15	few	TRBV5-5	TGTGCCAGCAGCCTTTGGACGGGGTCCTACAATGAGCAGTTCTTC	CASSLWTGSYNEQFF
TRBD2	TRBJ2-7	16	few	TRBV15	TGTGCCACCAGCAGAGAAAAGCTAGCGGGGTTTGGGGAGCAGTACTTC	CATSREKLAGFGEQYF
TRBD1	TRBJ1-1	14	NA	TRBV12-3/TRBV12-4	TGTGCCAGCACCAAGACAGGGAGTAACACTGAAGCTTTCTTT	CASTKTGSNTEAFF
NA	TRBJ2-1	15	few	TRBV20-1	TGCAGTGCTAGAGATCGCCTAGCGAGTTACAATGAGCAGTTCTTC	CSARDRLASYNEQFF
TRBD2	TRBJ2-5	16	NA	TRBV4-3	TGCGCCAGCAGCCCACGACTAGCGGGGAAGAAAGAGACCCAGTACTTC	CASSPRLAGKKETQYF
NA	TRBJ2-1	14	few	TRBV4-1	TGCGCCAGCAGCCAAGGAGACTCGTTAGATGAGCAGTTCTTC	CASSQGDSLDEQFF
NA	TRBJ2-3	16	NA	TRBV4-3	TGCGCCAGCAGCCAAGATTGGGACTCAGGCACAGATACGCAGTATTTT	CASSQDWDSGTDTQYF
NA	TRBJ1-5	14	NA	TRBV6-8	TGTGCCAGCAGTTATGAGGGAAGCAATCAGCCCCAGCATTTT	CASSYEGSNQPQHF
NA	TRBJ1-5	13	NA	TRBV12-3/TRBV12-4	TGTGCCAGCAGTGAAACCAGGGGACAGCCCCAGCATTTT	CASSETRGQPQHF
TRBD2	TRBJ2-1	15	NA	TRBV20-1	TGCAGTGCTAGAGATCTTAGCGGGAGTGGTAATGAGCAGTTCTTC	CSARDLSGSGNEQFF
NA	TRBJ2-5	14	NA	TRBV20-1	TGCAGTGCTAGAGTAGCCGTACGGCAAGAGACCCAGTACTTC	CSARVAVRQETQYF
TRBD1	TRBJ2-3	14	few	TRBV19	TGTGCCAGCGACAGGGGGCAGAACACAGATACGCAGTATTTT	CASDRGQNTDTQYF
NA	TRBJ2-1	18	NA	TRBV30	TGTGCCTGGATTAGACCCGGTCTTCACCACATTACTTACAATGAGCAGTTCTTC	CAWIRPGLHHITYNEQFF
NA	TRBJ2-7	15	NA	TRBV5-1	TGCGCCAGCAGCTTGGTGGACGTGAGGGCCTACGAGCAGTACTTC	CASSLVDVRAYEQYF
NA	TRBJ2-7	13	many	TRBV29-1	TGCAGCGTTGAAAGGCAGGGTTCCTACGAGCAGTACTTC	CSVERQGSYEQYF
NA	TRBJ2-3	14	once	TRBV4-2	TGTGCCAGCAGCCAAGCCACAGGGACCGATACGCAGTATTTT	CASSQATGTDTQYF
TRBD2	TRBJ2-3	14	NA	TRBV25-1	TGTGCCAGCACAGCGGGACTACTCACAGATACGCAGTATTTT	CASTAGLLTDTQYF